These 26 T cell receptor beta chains share one sample of origin, sequenced in a study of T cells in Graves' hyperthyroidism and ophthalmopathy. TCR beta CDR3 sequences were amplified from RNA transcripts. Primed by the HTBI set, a first-round RT-PCR was run on the TCR CDR3. TCRdb analysed the multiplex PCR reads with MiXCR anew, one entry per CDR3 protein. The top ten hold about 10% of the sample, which has hundreds of thousands of distinct CDR3 sequences, around 13% seen once. What was sequenced was blood. All receptors derive from a woman aged 18-29 years with Graves' hyperthyroidism.

This clonotype was found many times. The chain carries TRBV3-1 and TRBJ1-1, with a weak D call TRBD1 (6 bases). Looked up from germline, CDR1 is LGHDT and CDR2 is YNNKEL (reference sequence). Trimming took 1 base from V and 5 from J, leaving 20 bases between them. The CDR3 has 17 amino acids. The CDR3 DNA sequence: TGTGCCAGCAGCCAAGCCAGGCAGGGGAAGAGAGGAACTGAAGCTTTCTTT. Protein: CASSQARQGKRGTEAFF. The variable domain in full, completed from reference TRBV3-1 and TRBJ1-1, reads DTAVSQTPKYLVTQMGNDKSIKCEQNLGHDTMYWYKQDSKKFLKIMFSYNNKELIINETVPNRFSPKSPDKAHLNLHINSLELGDSAVYFCASSQARQGKRGTEAFFGQGTRLTVV.

This clonotype came up many times. This rearrangement joins TRBV28 to TRBJ1-3, with D perhaps TRBD1 (6 bases). The germline V gene encodes CDR1 MDHEN and CDR2 SYDVKM. The CDR3 has 15 residues. V was clipped by 8 bases and J by 0 bases, with 14 bases between them. Written as DNA, the CDR3 is TGTGCCAGCTCACAGGGCTACTTCTCTGGAAACACCATATATTTT. Encoded protein: CASSQGYFSGNTIYF.

The chain couples TRBV6-1 to TRBJ1-5, with a possible D match to TRBD1 (6 bases). The CDR3 is 15 residues long. Trimming pared 5 bases from V and 5 bases from J, leaving 16 bases between. Germline V gene sequence: CDR1 MNHNS, CDR2 SASEGT. DNA for the CDR3: TGTGCCAGCAGTCCTACAGGGATAAGCGATCAGCCCCAGCATTTT. It codes for CASSPTGISDQPQHF.

On this clonotype: A read error is likely, as this CDR3 ends without the conserved phenylalanine or tryptophan. The gene calls are TRBV7-9 and TRBJ2-7; D not certain. CDR1 and CDR2 (germline): SEHNR, FQNEAQ (reference sequence). Trimming left V 5 bases short and J 1 base short, with 9 bases between. This CDR3 comprises 13 residues. Here the CDR3 DNA reads TGTGCCAGCAGCCTTGACCCTTCCTACGAGCAGTACCTC. Translating it yields CASSLDPSYEQYL.

The CDR3 protein is CASSLFGREETQFF. CDR3 bases: TGTGCCAGCAGCTTATTTGGGAGGGAAGAGACCCAGTTCTTC. V gene TRBV7-3 combines with J gene TRBJ2-5; TRBD2 matches 7 bases. The J call could be wrong; TRBJ2-1 is a better fit for the DNA end. The CDR3 totals 14 residues. In germline, CDR1 is SGHTA, CDR2 FQGTGA.

The rearrangement joins TRBV7-8 to TRBJ2-1; 7 nucleotides line up with TRBD1. Germline V CDR1 and CDR2: SGHVS, FQNEAQ. The CDR3 extends over 13 amino acids. With 4 bases clipped from V and 9 bases from J, the junction kept 6 bases outside the gene matches. CDR3 amino acids: CASSYDREGEQFF. In nucleotides, the CDR3 is TGTGCCAGCAGCTACGACAGGGAAGGTGAGCAGTTCTTC.

In its sample, this clonotype was seen many times. CDR3 loop: CASSLTGPRYDEQFF. CDR3 in DNA: TGTGCCAGCAGCTTGACAGGGCCCCGATACGATGAGCAGTTCTTC. The chain couples TRBV7-9 to TRBJ2-1, with 7 positions matching TRBD1. There are 15 residues in the CDR3. The germline V gene encodes CDR1 SEHNR and CDR2 FQNEAQ (reference sequence). The V and J ends lost 3 bases and 8 bases, in that order; junction bases with no gene match: 10.

Ten or more counts support this clonotype. The CDR3 DNA reads TGCGCCAGCAACGACCCACGCACAGATACGCAGTATTTT. It is translated as CASNDPRTDTQYF. The genes are TRBV5-1 and TRBJ2-3; no clear D. Trimming removed 6 bases at V and 1 base at J, with 9 bases between. The CDR3 contains 13 residues. Germline V gene lookup returns CDR1 SGHRS and CDR2 YFSETQ.

This clonotype was seen ten or more times. The rearrangement links TRBV28 to TRBJ2-1; 15 bases match TRBD2. The CDR3 sequence is 17 residues long. CDR1 is MDHEN and CDR2 is SYDVKM in the germline V gene. With V trimmed by 3 bases and J by 6 bases, 6 bases remained unmatched. The CDR3 DNA sequence: TGTGCCAGCAGTTTTGAGCCGGGACTAGCGGGAGGCAATGAGCAGTTCTTC. Encoded protein: CASSFEPGLAGGNEQFF.

This clonotype was seen more than once but under ten times. The chain links TRBV7-9 to TRBJ2-1, with a possible D match to TRBD1 (6 bases). V lost 0 bases and J lost 5, with 26 bases in between. Per germline, CDR1 SEHNR and CDR2 FQNEAQ (reference sequence). The CDR3 consists of 20 residues. CDR3 sequence: CASSLARLQGPRNFDNEQFF. Here the CDR3 DNA reads TGTGCCAGCAGCTTAGCCCGGTTACAGGGCCCACGGAACTTTGACAATGAGCAGTTCTTC.

The rearrangement uses TRBV20-1 and TRBJ2-1; 10 nucleotides align to TRBD1. Germline V gene sequence: CDR1 DFQATT, CDR2 SNEGSKA (reference sequence). The V and J ends lost 0 bases and 2 bases, in that order; junction bases with no gene match: 4. The CDR3 contains 16 residues. In DNA form, the CDR3 reads TGCAGTGCTAGAGAGGTCGGGACAGGGGCCTACAATGAGCAGTTCTTC. It encodes CSAREVGTGAYNEQFF.

This clonotype was seen at least ten times. V gene TRBV27 combines with J gene TRBJ2-3, with D perhaps matching TRBD1 or TRBD2 (5 bases each). Germline V lookup: CDR1 MNHEY, CDR2 SMNVEV (reference sequence). The CDR3 spans 15 residues. Trimming shortened V by 7 bases and J by 4 bases, and 18 bases separated the two germline ends. CDR3 coding DNA: TGTGCCAGCACAAAGAGTCCAGGGAGCGCAGATACGCAGTATTTT. The encoded protein is CASTKSPGSADTQYF.

This clonotype was seen many times. The CDR3 DNA reads as TGTGCCAGCAGCTTAGACCTCGGGACAGGGAGATACAATGAGCAGTTCTTC. Its protein is CASSLDLGTGRYNEQFF. The chain employs TRBV11-1 and TRBJ2-1; 9 bases map to TRBD1. With 1 base clipped from V and 4 bases from J, the junction kept 8 bases outside the gene matches. This CDR3 has 17 residues. The germline CDR1 and CDR2 sequences are SGHAT and FQDESV (reference sequence).

This chain joins TRBV6-1 and TRBJ2-7; D may be TRBD1 or TRBD2 (5 bases each). V was clipped by 4 bases and J by 4 bases, with 17 bases between them. The CDR3 loop spans 15 amino acids. CDR1 MNHNS and CDR2 SASEGT come from the germline V gene. Written as DNA, the CDR3 is TGTGCCAGCAGTGCGTACCGGGACCAACTTTACGAGCAGTACTTC. Its translation: CASSAYRDQLYEQYF.

This clonotype turned up a few times. The chain carries TRBV3-1 and TRBJ2-3, with TRBD2 matching over 12 bases. Germline lookup yields CDR1 LGHDT and CDR2 YNNKEL (reference sequence). CDR3 length: 16 residues. The V segment lost 4 bases and the J segment 4 bases; nucleotides outside the gene matches: 6. The chain's CDR3 is CASSPTSGRPPDTQYF. The DNA for the CDR3 is TGTGCCAGCAGCCCGACTAGCGGGAGACCCCCAGATACGCAGTATTTT.

This clonotype has a count of ten or more. The chain recombines TRBV28 with TRBJ2-1; D possibly corresponds to TRBD2 (7 bases). CDR1 and CDR2 (germline): MDHEN, SYDVKM. Trimming took off 7 bases at V and 0 bases at J, with 16 bases between the two ends. The CDR3 consists of 16 residues. The CDR3 loop reads CASTLGGASSYNEQFF. CDR3 bases: TGTGCCAGCACCCTTGGGGGGGCGAGCTCCTACAATGAGCAGTTCTTC.

Only a few counts were recorded for this clonotype. V usage is TRBV13 and J usage is TRBJ2-7; TRBD2 matches 7 bases. The CDR3 spans 15 residues. J was trimmed by 3 bases and V by 5 bases; bases with no gene match: 10. The V gene's germline CDR1 is PRHDT and CDR2 FYEKMQ (reference sequence). CDR3 DNA: TGTGCCAGCAGCGCGCGACTAGCCCAAAGCTACGAGCAGTACTTC. Translated: CASSARLAQSYEQYF.

This clonotype was counted at least ten times. The chain links TRBV6-1 to TRBJ2-7; D is possibly TRBD1 or TRBD2 (6 bases each). V lost 7 bases and J lost 0, with 19 bases in between. The CDR3 has 16 amino acids. Germline lookup yields CDR1 MNHNS and CDR2 SASEGT. CDR3 sequence: CASKVKGGILSYEQYF. The CDR3 DNA follows: TGTGCCAGCAAAGTGAAGGGGGGCATCCTCTCCTACGAGCAGTACTTC.

This clonotype has a handful of counts. The CDR3 sequence is CASSQETGTYEQYF. Written as DNA, the CDR3 is TGTGCCAGCAGCCAGGAGACAGGCACCTACGAGCAGTACTTC. The V and J genes are TRBV11-1 and TRBJ2-7; the D gene is possibly TRBD1 (6 bases). The CDR3 sequence is 14 residues long. Germline V gene sequence: CDR1 SGHAT, CDR2 FQDESV (reference sequence). V dropped 5 bases and J dropped 2 bases, with 13 bases sitting between them.

This clonotype was seen a few times. This sequence joins TRBV27 and TRBJ1-1; D might be TRBD1 (5 bases). V lost 1 base, J lost 7 bases, and 10 bases lay in between. This CDR3 comprises 13 residues. Looked up from germline, CDR1 is MNHEY and CDR2 is SMNVEV (reference sequence). CDR3: CASSLYLTDEAFF. The CDR3 nucleotides read TGTGCCAGCAGTTTATATTTGACAGATGAAGCTTTCTTT.

This clonotype was picked up many times. The rearrangement uses TRBV20-1 and TRBJ2-1; D might be TRBD2 (6 bases). Trimming cost V 0 bases and J 7 bases, with 7 bases left between them. CDR1 is DFQATT and CDR2 is SNEGSKA in the germline V gene (reference sequence). This CDR3 region has 12 residues. CDR3 DNA: TGCAGTGCTAGAGATCGGGGGAATGAGCAGTTCTTC. Its translation: CSARDRGNEQFF.

This chain joins TRBV6-2 or TRBV6-3 and TRBJ2-3, with 16 bases that match TRBD2. The germline V gene has CDR1 MNHEY and CDR2 SVGEGT. CDR3 length: 17 residues. J lost 6 bases, V lost 4 bases, and 7 bases had no gene match. The CDR3 DNA follows: TGTGCCAGCAGTTCGGGACTAGCGGGAGGGCCGGGGGATACGCAGTATTTT. Amino acids: CASSSGLAGGPGDTQYF.

This clonotype has just a few counts. The V and J genes are TRBV19 and TRBJ1-3; D gene uncertain. The CDR3 runs to 13 residues. CDR1 LNHDA and CDR2 SQIVND come from the germline V gene (reference sequence). Trimming removed 9 bases from V and 0 bases from J, with 9 bases in between. The DNA for the CDR3 is TGTGCCAGCAGAGCCCACTCTGGAAACACCATATATTTT. It is translated as CASRAHSGNTIYF.

The sample holds a few counts of this clonotype. V gene TRBV19 combines with J gene TRBJ2-7, with 7 bases lining up with TRBD1. This CDR3 is built from 19 residues. Losses at the gene ends were 3 bases for V and 0 bases for J; bases not matched to a gene: 17. Looked up from germline, CDR1 is LNHDA and CDR2 is SQIVND (reference sequence). CDR3 nucleotide sequence: TGTGCCAGTAGTATGAAGACAGGGCGGTGGGGGATAAGCTCCTACGAGCAGTACTTC. It yields the protein CASSMKTGRWGISSYEQYF.

The chain couples TRBV30 to TRBJ2-1, with D perhaps given as TRBD1 or TRBD2 (6 bases each). Germline CDR1 is GTSNPN and CDR2 is SVGIG (reference sequence). The CDR3 extends over 12 amino acids. The V end lost 0 bases, the J end lost 13 bases, and 13 bases lay between the germline ends. The CDR3 DNA is TGTGCCTGGAGTGTGACGTCCGGGGGCCAGTTCTTC. This encodes CAWSVTSGGQFF.

This clonotype has a handful of counts. The chain recombines TRBV20-1 with TRBJ2-1; possible D gene TRBD2, 5 bases. This CDR3 comprises 11 residues. Germline loops: CDR1 DFQATT, CDR2 SNEGSKA (reference sequence). V dropped 5 bases and J dropped 7 bases, with 9 bases sitting between them. In nucleotides, the CDR3 is TGCAGTGCTGGACTTCTTAATGAGCAGTTCTTC. Protein product: CSAGLLNEQFF.